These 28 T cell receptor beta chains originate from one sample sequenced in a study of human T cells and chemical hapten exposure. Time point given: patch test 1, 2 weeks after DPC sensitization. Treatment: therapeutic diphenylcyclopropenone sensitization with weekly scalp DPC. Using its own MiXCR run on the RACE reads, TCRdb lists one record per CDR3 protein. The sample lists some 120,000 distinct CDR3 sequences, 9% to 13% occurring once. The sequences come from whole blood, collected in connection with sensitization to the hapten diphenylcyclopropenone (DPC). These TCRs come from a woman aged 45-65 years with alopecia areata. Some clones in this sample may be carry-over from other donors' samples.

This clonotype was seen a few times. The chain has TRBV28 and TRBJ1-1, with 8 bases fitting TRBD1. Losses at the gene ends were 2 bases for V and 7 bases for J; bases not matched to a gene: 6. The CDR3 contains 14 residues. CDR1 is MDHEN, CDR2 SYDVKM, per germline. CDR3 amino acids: CASSLPRGQDEAFF. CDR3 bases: TGTGCCAGCAGTTTACCCAGGGGGCAAGATGAAGCTTTCTTT.

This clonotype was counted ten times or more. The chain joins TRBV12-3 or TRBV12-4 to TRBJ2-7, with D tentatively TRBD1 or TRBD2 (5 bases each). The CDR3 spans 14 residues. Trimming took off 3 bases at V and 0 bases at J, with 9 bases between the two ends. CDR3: CASSLMRGSYEQYF. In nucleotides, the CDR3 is TGTGCCAGCAGTTTGATGAGGGGCTCCTACGAGCAGTACTTC.

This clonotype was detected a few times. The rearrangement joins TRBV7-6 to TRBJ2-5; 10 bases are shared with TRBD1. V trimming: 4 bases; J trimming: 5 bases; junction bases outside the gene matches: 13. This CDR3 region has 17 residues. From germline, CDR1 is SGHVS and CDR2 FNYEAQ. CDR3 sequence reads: CASSSEPGTGVRETQYF. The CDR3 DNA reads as TGTGCCAGCAGCTCAGAACCAGGGACAGGGGTGCGGGAGACCCAGTACTTC.

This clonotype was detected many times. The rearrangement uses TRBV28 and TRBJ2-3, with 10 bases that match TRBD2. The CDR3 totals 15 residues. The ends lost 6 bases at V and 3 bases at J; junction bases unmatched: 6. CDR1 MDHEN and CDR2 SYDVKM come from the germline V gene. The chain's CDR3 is CASSPSGRRTDTQYF. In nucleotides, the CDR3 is TGTGCCAGCAGCCCTAGCGGGAGAAGGACAGATACGCAGTATTTT. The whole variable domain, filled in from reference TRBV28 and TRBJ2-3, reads DVKVTQSSRYLVKRTGEKVFLECVQDMDHENMFWYRQDPGLGLRLIYFSYDVKMKEKGDIPEGYSVSREKKERFSLILESASTNQTSMYLCASSPSGRRTDTQYFGPGTRLTVL.

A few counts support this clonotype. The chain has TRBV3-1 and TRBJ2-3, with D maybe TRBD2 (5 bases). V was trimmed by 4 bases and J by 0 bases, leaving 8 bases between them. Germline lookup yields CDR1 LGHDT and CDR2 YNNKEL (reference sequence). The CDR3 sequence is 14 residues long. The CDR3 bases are TGTGCCAGCAGCCCCAGCGGCAGCACAGATACGCAGTATTTT. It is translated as CASSPSGSTDTQYF.

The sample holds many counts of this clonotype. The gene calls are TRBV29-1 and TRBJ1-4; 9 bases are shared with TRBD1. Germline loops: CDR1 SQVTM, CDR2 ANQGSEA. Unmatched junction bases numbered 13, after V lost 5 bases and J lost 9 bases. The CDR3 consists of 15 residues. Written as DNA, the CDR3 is TGCAGCGTTCGCTCCGGACAGGGGATGCCCCAAAAACTGTTTTTT. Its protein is CSVRSGQGMPQKLFF. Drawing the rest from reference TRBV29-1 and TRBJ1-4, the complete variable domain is SAVISQKPSRDICQRGTSLTIQCQVDSQVTMMFWYRQQPGQSLTLIATANQGSEATYESGFVIDKFPISRPNLTFSTLTVSNMSPEDSSIYLCSVRSGQGMPQKLFFGSGTQLSVL.

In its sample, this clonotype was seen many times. The CDR3, as DNA: TGTGCCAGCAGTGAAGGGCCTGGGATGACTGAAGCTTTCTTT. It is translated as CASSEGPGMTEAFF. This chain joins TRBV2 and TRBJ1-1; D remains unclear. The V gene lost 1 base and the J gene lost 5 bases, with 11 bases spanning the gap. CDR1 is SNHLY, CDR2 FYNNEI, per germline. The CDR3 runs to 14 residues.

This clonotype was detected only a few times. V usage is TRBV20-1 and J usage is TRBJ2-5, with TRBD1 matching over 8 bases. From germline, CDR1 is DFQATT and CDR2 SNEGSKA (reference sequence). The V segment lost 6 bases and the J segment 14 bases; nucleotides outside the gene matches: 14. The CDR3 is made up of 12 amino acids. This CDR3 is CSADESGTGLYF. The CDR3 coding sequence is TGCAGTGCCGACGAATCCGGGACAGGTCTATACTTC.

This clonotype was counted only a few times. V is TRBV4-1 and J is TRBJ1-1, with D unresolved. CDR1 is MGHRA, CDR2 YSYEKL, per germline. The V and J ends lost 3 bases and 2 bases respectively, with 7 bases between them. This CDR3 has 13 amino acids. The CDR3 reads CASSHKGNTEAFF. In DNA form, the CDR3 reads TGCGCCAGCAGCCACAAGGGTAACACTGAAGCTTTCTTT.

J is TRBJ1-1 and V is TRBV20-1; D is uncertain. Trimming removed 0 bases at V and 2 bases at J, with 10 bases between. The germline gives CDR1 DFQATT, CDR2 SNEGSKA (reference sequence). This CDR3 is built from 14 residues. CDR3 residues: CSARDSKVNTEAFF. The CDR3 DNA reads TGCAGTGCTAGAGATTCAAAAGTAAACACTGAAGCTTTCTTT.

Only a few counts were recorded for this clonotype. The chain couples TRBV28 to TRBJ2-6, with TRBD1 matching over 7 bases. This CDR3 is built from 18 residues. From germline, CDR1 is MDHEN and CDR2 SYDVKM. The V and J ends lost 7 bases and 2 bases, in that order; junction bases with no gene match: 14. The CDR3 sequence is CASNTGDRIRPGANVLTF. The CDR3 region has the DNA TGTGCCAGCAACACTGGGGACAGAATCCGCCCTGGGGCCAACGTCCTGACTTTC.

The DNA of the CDR3 is TGTGCCAGCAATTTCGCCACTGAAGCTTTCTTT. Translated: CASNFATEAFF. V and J are TRBV28 and TRBJ1-1; D not certain. The CDR3 has 11 residues. V lost 7 bases and J lost 4, with 7 bases in between. CDR1 is MDHEN and CDR2 is SYDVKM in the germline V gene.

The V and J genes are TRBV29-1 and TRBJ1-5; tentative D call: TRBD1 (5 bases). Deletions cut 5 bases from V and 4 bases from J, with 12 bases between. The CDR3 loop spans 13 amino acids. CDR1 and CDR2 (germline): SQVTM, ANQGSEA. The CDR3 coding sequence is TGCAGCGTTTCCGGGGCAGGGAATCAGCCCCAGCATTTT. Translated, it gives CSVSGAGNQPQHF.

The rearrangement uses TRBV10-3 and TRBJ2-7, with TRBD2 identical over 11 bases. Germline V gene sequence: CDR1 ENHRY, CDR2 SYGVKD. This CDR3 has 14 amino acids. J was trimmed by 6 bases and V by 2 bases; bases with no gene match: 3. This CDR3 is CAISEASGRREQYF. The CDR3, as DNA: TGTGCCATCAGTGAGGCTAGCGGGAGGCGCGAGCAGTACTTC.

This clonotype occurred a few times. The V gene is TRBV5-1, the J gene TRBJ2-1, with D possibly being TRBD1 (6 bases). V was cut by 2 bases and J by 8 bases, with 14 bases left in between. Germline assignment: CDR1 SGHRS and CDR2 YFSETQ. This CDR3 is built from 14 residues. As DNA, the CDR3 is TGCGCCAGCAGCTTCGAACAGGGTAGCGATGAGCAGTTCTTC. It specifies CASSFEQGSDEQFF.

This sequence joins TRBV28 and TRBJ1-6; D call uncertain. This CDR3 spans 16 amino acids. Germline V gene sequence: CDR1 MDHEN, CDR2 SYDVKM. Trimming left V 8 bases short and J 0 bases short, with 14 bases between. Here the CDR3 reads CASGSHPSSYNSPLHF. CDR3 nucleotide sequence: TGTGCCAGCGGTTCCCACCCGAGCTCCTATAATTCACCCCTCCACTTT.

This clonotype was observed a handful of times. The CDR3 is CASSIQGQNTEAFF. The CDR3 DNA reads TGTGCCAGCAGCATTCAGGGACAAAACACTGAAGCTTTCTTT. V is TRBV7-2 and J is TRBJ1-1; perhaps TRBD1 as D (6 bases). The CDR3 consists of 14 residues. Trimming took off 5 bases at V and 2 bases at J, with 12 bases between the two ends. Germline assignment: CDR1 SGHTA and CDR2 FQGNSA.

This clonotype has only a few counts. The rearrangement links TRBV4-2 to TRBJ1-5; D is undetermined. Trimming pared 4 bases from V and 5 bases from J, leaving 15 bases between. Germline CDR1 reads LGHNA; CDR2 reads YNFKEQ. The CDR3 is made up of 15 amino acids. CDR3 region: CASSPGQYGYQPQHF. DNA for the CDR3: TGTGCCAGCAGCCCAGGCCAATACGGGTATCAGCCCCAGCATTTT.

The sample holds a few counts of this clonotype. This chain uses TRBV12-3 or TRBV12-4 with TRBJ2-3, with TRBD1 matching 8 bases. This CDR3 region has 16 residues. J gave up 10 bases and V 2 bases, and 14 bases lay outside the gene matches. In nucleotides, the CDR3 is TGTGCCAGCAGTTTACGGACAGGGAGACGAGGGGAAGCGCAGTATTTT. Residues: CASSLRTGRRGEAQYF.

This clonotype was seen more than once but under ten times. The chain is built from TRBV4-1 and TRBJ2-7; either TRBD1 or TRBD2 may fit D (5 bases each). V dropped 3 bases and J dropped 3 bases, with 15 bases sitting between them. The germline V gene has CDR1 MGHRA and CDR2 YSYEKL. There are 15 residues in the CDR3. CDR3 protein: CASSQGAGDLYEQYF. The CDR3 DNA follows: TGCGCCAGCAGCCAGGGAGCTGGGGACCTCTACGAGCAGTACTTC.

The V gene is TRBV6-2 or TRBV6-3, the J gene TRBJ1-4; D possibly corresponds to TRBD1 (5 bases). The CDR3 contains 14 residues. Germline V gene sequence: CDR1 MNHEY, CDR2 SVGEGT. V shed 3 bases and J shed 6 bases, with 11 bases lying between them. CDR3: CASSYWGADEKLFF. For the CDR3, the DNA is TGTGCCAGCAGTTATTGGGGCGCGGATGAAAAACTGTTTTTT.

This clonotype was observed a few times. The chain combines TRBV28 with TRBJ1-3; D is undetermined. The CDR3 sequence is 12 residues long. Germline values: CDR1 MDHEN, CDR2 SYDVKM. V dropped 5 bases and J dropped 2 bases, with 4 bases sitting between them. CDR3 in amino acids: CASSSAGNTIYF. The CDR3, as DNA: TGTGCCAGCAGTAGTGCTGGAAACACCATATATTTT.

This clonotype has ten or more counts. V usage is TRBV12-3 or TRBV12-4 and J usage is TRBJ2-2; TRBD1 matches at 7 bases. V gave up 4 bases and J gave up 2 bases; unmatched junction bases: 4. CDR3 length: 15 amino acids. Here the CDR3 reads CASSSGTANTGELFF. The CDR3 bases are TGTGCCAGCAGTTCCGGGACAGCTAACACCGGGGAGCTGTTTTTT.

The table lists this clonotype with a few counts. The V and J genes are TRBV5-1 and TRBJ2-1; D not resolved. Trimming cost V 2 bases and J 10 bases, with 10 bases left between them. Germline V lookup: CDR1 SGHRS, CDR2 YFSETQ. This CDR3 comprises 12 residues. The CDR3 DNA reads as TGCGCCAGCAGCTTCCAAGTGGGGGAGCAGTTCTTC. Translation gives CASSFQVGEQFF.

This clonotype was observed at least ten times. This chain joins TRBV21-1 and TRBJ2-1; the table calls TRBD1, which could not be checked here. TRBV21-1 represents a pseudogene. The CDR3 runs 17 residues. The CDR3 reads CASSKAPGQPKGNEQFF. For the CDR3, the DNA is TGTGCCAGCAGCAAAGCCCCTGGACAGCCCAAGGGCAATGAGCAGTTCTTC.

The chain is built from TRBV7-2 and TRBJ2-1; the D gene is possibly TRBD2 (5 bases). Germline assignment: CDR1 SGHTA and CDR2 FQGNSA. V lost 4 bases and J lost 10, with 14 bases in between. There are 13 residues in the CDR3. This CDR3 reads CASSSISGYEQFF. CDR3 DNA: TGTGCCAGCAGCTCGATAAGCGGATACGAGCAGTTCTTC.

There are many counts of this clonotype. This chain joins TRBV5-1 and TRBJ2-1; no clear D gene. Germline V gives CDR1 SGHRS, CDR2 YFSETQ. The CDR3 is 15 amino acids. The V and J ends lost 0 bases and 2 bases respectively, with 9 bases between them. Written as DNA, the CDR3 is TGCGCCAGCAGCTTGGCAGTCCCCACCTACAATGAGCAGTTCTTC. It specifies CASSLAVPTYNEQFF.

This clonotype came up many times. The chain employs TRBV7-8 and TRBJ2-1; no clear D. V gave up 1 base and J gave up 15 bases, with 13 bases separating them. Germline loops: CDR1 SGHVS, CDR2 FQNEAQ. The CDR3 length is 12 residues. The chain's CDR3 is CASSLDRLLRFF. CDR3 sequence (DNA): TGTGCCAGCAGCTTAGACCGACTCCTCAGGTTCTTC.